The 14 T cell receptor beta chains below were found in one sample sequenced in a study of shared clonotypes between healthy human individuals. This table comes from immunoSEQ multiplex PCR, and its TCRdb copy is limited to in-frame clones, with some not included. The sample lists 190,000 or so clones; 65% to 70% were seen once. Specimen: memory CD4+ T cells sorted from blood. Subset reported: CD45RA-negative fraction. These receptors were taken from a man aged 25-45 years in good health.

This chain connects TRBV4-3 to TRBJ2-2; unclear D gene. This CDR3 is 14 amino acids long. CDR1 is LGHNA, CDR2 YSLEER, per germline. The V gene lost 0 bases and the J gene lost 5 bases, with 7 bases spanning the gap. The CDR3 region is CASSQDSLTGELFF. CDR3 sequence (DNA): TGCGCCAGCAGCCAAGACTCTCTAACCGGGGAGCTGTTTTTT.

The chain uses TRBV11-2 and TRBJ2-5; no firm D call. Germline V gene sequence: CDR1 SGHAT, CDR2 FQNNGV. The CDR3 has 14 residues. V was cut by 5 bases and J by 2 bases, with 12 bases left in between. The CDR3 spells CASSTEGLQETQYF. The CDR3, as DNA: TGTGCCAGCAGCACCGAAGGGTTGCAAGAGACCCAGTACTTC.

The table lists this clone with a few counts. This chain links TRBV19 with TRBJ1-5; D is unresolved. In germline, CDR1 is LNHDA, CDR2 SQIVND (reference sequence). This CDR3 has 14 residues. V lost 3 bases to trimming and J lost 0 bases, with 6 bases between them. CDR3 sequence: CASSMPASNQPQHF. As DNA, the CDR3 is TGTGCCAGTAGTATGCCGGCTAGCAATCAGCCCCAGCATTTT.

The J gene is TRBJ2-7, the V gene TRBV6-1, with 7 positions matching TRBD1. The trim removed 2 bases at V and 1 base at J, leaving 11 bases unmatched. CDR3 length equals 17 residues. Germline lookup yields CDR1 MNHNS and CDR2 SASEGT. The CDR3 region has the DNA TGTGCCAGCAGTGAAAGACCCCTGGGACAGTCTTCCTACGAGCAGTACTTC. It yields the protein CASSERPLGQSSYEQYF.

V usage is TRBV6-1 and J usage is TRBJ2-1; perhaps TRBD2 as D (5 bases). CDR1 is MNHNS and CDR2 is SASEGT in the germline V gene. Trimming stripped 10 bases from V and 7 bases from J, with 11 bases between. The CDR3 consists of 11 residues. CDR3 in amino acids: CAISGSNEQFF. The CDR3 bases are TGTGCCATCTCGGGGAGTAATGAGCAGTTCTTC.

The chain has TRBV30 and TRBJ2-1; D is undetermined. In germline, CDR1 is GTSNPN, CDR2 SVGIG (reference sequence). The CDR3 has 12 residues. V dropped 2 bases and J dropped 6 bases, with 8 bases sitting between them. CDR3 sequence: CAWSPKSNEQFF. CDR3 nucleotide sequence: TGTGCCTGGAGTCCCAAATCCAATGAGCAGTTCTTC.

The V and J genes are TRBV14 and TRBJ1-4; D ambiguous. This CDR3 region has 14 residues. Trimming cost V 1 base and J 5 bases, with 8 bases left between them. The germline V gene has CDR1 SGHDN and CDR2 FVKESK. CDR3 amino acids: CASSQAPQNEKLFF. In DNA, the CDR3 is TGTGCCAGCAGCCAAGCCCCGCAGAATGAAAAACTGTTTTTT.

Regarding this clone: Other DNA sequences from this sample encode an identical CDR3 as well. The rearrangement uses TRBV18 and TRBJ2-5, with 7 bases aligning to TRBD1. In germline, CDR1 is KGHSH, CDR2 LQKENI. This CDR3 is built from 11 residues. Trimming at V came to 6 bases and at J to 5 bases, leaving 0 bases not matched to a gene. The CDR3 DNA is TGTGCCAGCTCGGACAGGGAGACCCAGTACTTC. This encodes CASSDRETQYF. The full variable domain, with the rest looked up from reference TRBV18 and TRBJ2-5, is NAGVMQNPRHLVRRRGQEARLRCSPMKGHSHVYWYRQLPEEGLKFMVYLQKENIIDESGMPKERFSAEFPKEGPSILRIQQVVRGDSAAYFCASSDRETQYFGPGTRLLVL.

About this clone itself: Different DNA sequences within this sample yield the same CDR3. The CDR3: CASSPPNTGELFF. The CDR3 nucleotides read TGTGCCAGCTCACCACCAAACACCGGGGAGCTGTTTTTT. The V gene is TRBV18, the J gene TRBJ2-2; no clear D. Deletions cut 0 bases from V and 2 bases from J, with 1 base between. Germline lookup yields CDR1 KGHSH and CDR2 LQKENI. This CDR3 has 13 amino acids.

The CDR3 nucleotides are TGTGCCAGCAGCCCATCCGGGACTCGCATGTCGGGGCAGTACTTC. It specifies CASSPSGTRMSGQYF. V is TRBV7-2 and J is TRBJ2-7; perhaps TRBD2 as D (6 bases). The V gene lost 5 bases and the J gene lost 9 bases, with 23 bases spanning the gap. Germline V gene sequence: CDR1 SGHTA, CDR2 FQGNSA. This CDR3 is built from 15 residues.

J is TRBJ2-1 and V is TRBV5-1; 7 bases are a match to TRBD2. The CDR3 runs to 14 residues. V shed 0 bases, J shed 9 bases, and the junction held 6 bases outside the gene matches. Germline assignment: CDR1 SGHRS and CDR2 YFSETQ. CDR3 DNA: TGCGCCAGCAGCTTGGACGGCGGGAGTGGTGAGCAGTTCTTC. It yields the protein CASSLDGGSGEQFF.

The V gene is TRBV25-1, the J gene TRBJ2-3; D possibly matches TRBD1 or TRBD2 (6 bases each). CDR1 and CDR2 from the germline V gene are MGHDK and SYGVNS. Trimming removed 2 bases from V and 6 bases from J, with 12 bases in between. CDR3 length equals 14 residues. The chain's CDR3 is CASSEPGALDTQYF. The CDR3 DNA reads TGTGCCAGCAGTGAACCGGGGGCGCTGGATACGCAGTATTTT.

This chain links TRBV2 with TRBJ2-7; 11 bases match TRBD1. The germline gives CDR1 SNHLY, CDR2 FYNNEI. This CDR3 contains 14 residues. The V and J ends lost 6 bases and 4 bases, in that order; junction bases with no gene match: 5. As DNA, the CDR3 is TGTGCCAGCAGGGGGACAGGGGGGAGATACGAGCAGTACTTC. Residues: CASRGTGGRYEQYF.

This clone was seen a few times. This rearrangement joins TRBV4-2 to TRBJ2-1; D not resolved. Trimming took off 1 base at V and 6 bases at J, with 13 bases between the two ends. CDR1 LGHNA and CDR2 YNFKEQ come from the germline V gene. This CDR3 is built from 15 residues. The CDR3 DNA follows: TGTGCCAGCAGCCAAGTGGTTAATCTCCCCAATGAGCAGTTCTTC. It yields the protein CASSQVVNLPNEQFF.